One T cell receptor beta chain is described in this entry. The target antigen is unknown. Per the germline V gene, CDR1 is SGHNT and CDR2 is YYREEE (reference sequence). V lost 2 bases, J lost 3 bases, and 8 bases lay in between. The length of the CDR3 is 13 residues. Expressed TCRB transcripts were sequenced because the entire RNA isolate underwent reverse transcription. Here immunoSEQ multiplex PCR was the method, and the copy in TCRdb shows in-frame clones only, minus some. The profile shows roughly 150,000 clones, 11% of them singletons. This sample was included in a study of beta chain features in type 1 diabetes. Study-level results: When Type 1 diabetes patients were examined, their TCRB CDR3s proved moderately but significantly shorter in all four CD4+ subsets.

The source of this sequence is a man between 18 and 29 years old in good health. Sequences were obtained from central memory CD4+ T cells from blood. The chain links TRBV5-4 to TRBJ1-2, with a weak D call TRBD1 (5 bases). The DNA for the CDR3 is TGTGCCAGCAGCTTCTCGACAGACTATGGCTACACCTTC. Amino acid sequence: CASSFSTDYGYTF.